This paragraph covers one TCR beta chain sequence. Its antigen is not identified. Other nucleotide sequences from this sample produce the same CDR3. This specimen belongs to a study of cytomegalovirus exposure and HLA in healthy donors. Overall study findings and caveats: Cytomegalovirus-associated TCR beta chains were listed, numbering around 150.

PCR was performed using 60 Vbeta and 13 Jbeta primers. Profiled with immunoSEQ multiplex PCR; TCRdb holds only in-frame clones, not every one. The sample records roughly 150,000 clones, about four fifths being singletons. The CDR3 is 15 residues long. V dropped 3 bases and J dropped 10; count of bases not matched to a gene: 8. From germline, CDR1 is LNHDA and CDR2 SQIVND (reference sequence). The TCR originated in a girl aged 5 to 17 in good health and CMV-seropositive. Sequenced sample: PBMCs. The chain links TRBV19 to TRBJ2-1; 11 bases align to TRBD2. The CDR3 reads CASSMGLAGGLEQFF. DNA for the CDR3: TGTGCCAGTAGTATGGGCCTAGCGGGGGGCTTGGAGCAGTTCTTC.